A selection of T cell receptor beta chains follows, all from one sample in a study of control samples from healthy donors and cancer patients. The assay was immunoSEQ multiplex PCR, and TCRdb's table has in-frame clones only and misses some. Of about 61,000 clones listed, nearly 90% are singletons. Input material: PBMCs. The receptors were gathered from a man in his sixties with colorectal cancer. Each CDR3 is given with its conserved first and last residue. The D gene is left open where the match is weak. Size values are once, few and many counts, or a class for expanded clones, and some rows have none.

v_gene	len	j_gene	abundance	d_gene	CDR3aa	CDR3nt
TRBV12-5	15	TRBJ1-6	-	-	CASGLDSAYNSPLHF	TGTGCTAGTGGTTTGGACTCTGCCTATAATTCACCCCTCCACTTT
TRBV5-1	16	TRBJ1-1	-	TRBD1	CASSLTWTGRNTEAFF	TGCGCCAGCAGCCTAACCTGGACAGGCCGGAACACTGAAGCTTTCTTT
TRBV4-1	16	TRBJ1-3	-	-	CASSQEFRGSGNTIYF	TGCGCCAGCAGCCAAGAATTTAGGGGATCTGGAAACACCATATATTTT
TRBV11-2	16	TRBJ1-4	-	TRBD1	CASSLQGFGTNEKLFF	TGTGCCAGCAGCCTACAGGGGTTCGGAACTAATGAAAAACTGTTTTTT
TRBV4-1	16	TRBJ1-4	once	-	CASSHGQFTTNEKLFF	TGCGCCAGCAGCCACGGGCAGTTTACAACTAATGAAAAACTGTTTTTT
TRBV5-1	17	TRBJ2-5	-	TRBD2	CASSRPGLAVTQETQYF	TGCGCCAGCAGCCGGCCGGGACTAGCGGTGACACAAGAGACCCAGTACTTC
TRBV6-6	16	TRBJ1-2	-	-	CASSNEDKKPSYGYTF	TGTGCCAGCAGCAACGAGGACAAAAAGCCGTCCTATGGCTACACCTTC
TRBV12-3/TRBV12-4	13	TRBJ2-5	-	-	CASSSFGQETQYF	TGTGCCAGCAGTTCCTTTGGCCAAGAGACCCAGTACTTC
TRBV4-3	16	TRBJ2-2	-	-	CASSSGKGANTGELFF	TGCGCCAGCAGCTCCGGGAAGGGGGCGAACACCGGGGAGCTGTTTTTT
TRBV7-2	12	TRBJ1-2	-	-	CASSPMAYGYTF	TGTGCCAGCAGCCCCATGGCCTATGGCTACACCTTC
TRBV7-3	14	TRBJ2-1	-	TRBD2	CASSLLASGNEQFF	TGTGCCAGCAGCTTATTAGCTAGCGGCAATGAGCAGTTCTTC
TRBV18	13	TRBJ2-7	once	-	CASSPRQGGEQYF	TGTGCCAGCTCACCGCGACAGGGAGGCGAGCAGTACTTC
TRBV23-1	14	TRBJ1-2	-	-	CASSQPRDINGYTF	TGCGCCAGCAGTCAACCCCGGGACATTAATGGCTACACCTTC
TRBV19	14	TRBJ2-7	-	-	CASSSQTLFYEQYF	TGTGCCAGTAGTAGCCAAACCTTGTTTTACGAGCAGTACTTC
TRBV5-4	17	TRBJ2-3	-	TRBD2	CASSLGLAGGGTDTQYF	TGTGCCAGCAGCTTGGGGCTAGCGGGGGGAGGGACAGATACGCAGTATTTT
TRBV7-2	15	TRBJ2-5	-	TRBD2	CASSSGLAGQRTQYF	TGTGCCAGCAGCTCAGGACTAGCGGGGCAGCGGACCCAGTACTTC
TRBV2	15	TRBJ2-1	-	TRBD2	CASSERGGRYNEQFF	TGTGCCAGCAGTGAACGGGGGGGCCGTTACAATGAGCAGTTCTTC
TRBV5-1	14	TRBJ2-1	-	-	CASSLLRDRNEQFF	TGCGCCAGCAGCTTACTACGGGACCGCAATGAGCAGTTCTTC
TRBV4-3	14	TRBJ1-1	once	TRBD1	CASSLGGFNTEAFF	TGCGCCAGCAGCCTAGGGGGCTTTAACACTGAAGCTTTCTTT
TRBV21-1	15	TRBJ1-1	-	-	CASSKTGEQQNEAFF	TGTGCCAGCAGCAAGACAGGGGAACAACAGAACGAGGCTTTCTTT
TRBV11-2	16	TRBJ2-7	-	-	CASSRIKGGRAYEQYF	TGTGCCAGCAGCCGAATCAAGGGGGGGCGAGCCTACGAGCAGTACTTC
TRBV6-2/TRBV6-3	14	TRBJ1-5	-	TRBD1	CASSRQGSSQPQHF	TGTGCCAGCAGTAGACAGGGGTCAAGCCAGCCCCAGCATTTT
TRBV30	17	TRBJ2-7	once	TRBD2	CAWSKPGLAVAGYEQYF	TGTGCCTGGAGTAAACCGGGACTAGCTGTCGCTGGCTACGAGCAGTACTTC
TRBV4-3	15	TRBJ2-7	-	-	CASSQEPGMGSGQYF	TGCGCCAGCAGCCAAGAACCGGGAATGGGGTCTGGGCAGTACTTC
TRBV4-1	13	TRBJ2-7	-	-	CASSQPNELEQYF	TGCGCCAGCAGCCAACCCAATGAGCTCGAGCAGTACTTC
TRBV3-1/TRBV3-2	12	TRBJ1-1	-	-	CASSQAKGEAFF	TGTGCCAGCAGCCAAGCTAAGGGAGAAGCTTTCTTT
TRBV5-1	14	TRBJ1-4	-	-	CASSLVPTNEKLFF	TGCGCCAGCAGCTTGGTCCCGACTAATGAAAAACTGTTTTTT
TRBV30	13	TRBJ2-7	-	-	CAWSPRLVDEQYF	TGTGCCTGGAGTCCGAGGTTGGTGGACGAGCAGTACTTC
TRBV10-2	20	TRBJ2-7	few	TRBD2	CASSESCGDRGGQCSYEQYF	TGCGCCAGCAGTGAGTCTTGTGGGGACCGCGGGGGGCAATGCTCCTACGAGCAGTACTTC
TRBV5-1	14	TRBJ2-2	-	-	CASSLRQGGGELFF	TGCGCCAGCAGCTTGAGGCAGGGAGGCGGGGAGCTGTTTTTT
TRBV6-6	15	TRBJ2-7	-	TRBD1	CASSARDRVSYEQYF	TGTGCCAGCAGTGCCCGGGACAGGGTAAGCTACGAGCAGTACTTC
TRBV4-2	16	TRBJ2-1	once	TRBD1	CASSQGPGQGANEQFF	TGTGCCAGCAGCCAAGGACCGGGACAGGGGGCGAATGAGCAGTTCTTC
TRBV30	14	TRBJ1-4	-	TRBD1	CACYKGATNEKLFF	TGTGCCTGCTACAAGGGGGCTACTAATGAAAAACTGTTTTTT
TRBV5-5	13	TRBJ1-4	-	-	CASNLGAREKLFF	TGTGCCAGCAACTTGGGGGCGCGTGAAAAACTGTTTTTT
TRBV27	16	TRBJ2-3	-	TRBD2	CASSLGGLAGGDTQYF	TGTGCCAGCAGTTTAGGGGGCCTAGCGGGGGGAGATACGCAGTATTTT
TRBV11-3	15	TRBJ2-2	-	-	CASSYAAANTGELFF	TGTGCCAGCAGCTATGCGGCCGCGAACACCGGGGAGCTGTTTTTT
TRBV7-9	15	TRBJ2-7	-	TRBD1	CASSPTQGVWNEQYF	TGTGCCAGCAGCCCGACCCAGGGGGTATGGAACGAGCAGTACTTC
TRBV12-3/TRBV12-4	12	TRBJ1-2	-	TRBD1	CASSRQGSGYTF	TGTGCCAGCAGCAGACAGGGGTCTGGCTACACCTTC
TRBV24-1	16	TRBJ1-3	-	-	CATSDLQPGWVEAIYF	TGTGCCACCAGTGATTTGCAACCGGGTTGGGTGGAAGCCATATATTTT
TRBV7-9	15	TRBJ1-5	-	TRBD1	CASSSSGTGRQPQHF	TGTGCCAGCAGCTCGTCCGGGACAGGGAGGCAGCCCCAGCATTTT
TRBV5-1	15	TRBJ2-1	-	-	CASSLGGASYNEQFF	TGCGCCAGCAGCTTGGGAGGCGCGTCCTACAATGAGCAGTTCTTC
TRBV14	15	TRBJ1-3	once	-	CASSERAIRGNTIYF	TGTGCCAGCAGCGAACGTGCAATTCGGGGAAACACCATATATTTT
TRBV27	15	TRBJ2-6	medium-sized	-	CASSDLGSGANVLTF	TGTGCCAGCAGTGACCTGGGCTCTGGGGCCAACGTCCTGACTTTC
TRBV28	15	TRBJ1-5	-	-	CASSSPSLGNQPQHF	TGTGCCAGCAGTTCTCCGTCGTTGGGCAATCAGCCCCAGCATTTT
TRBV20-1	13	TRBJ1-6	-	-	CSASVSEDSPLHF	TGCAGTGCTAGTGTGTCAGAGGATTCACCCCTCCACTTT